The entry below describes one T cell receptor (beta chain). The CDR3 runs to 14 residues. Germline V gene lookup returns CDR1 SGHAT and CDR2 FQNNGV. Trimming at V came to 0 bases and at J to 9 bases, leaving 7 bases not matched to a gene. Profiling relied on immunoSEQ multiplex PCR, and the TCRdb table lists in-frame clones only, not all of them. Of roughly 92,000 clones in the sample, around nine tenths were seen once. The data are from a study of OX40 agonist ivuxolimab in advanced cancers. This clonotype originated in an adult with an advanced solid tumor such as melanoma, head and neck, liver or kidney cancer. The chain has TRBV11-2 and TRBJ2-5, with 7 nucleotides matching TRBD1. The sequenced sample was CD4+ or CD8+ T cells sorted from blood, obtained in a trial of the OX40 agonist ivuxolimab. CDR3 region: CASSLDGTVRAQYF. Here the CDR3 DNA reads TGTGCCAGCAGCTTAGATGGGACAGTAAGGGCCCAGTACTTC. The whole variable domain, filled in from reference TRBV11-2 and TRBJ2-5, reads EAGVAQSPRYKIIEKRQSVAFWCNPISGHATLYWYQQILGQGPKLLIQFQNNGVVDDSQLPKDRFSAERLKGVDSTLKIQPAKLEDSAVYLCASSLDGTVRAQYFGPGTRLLVL.